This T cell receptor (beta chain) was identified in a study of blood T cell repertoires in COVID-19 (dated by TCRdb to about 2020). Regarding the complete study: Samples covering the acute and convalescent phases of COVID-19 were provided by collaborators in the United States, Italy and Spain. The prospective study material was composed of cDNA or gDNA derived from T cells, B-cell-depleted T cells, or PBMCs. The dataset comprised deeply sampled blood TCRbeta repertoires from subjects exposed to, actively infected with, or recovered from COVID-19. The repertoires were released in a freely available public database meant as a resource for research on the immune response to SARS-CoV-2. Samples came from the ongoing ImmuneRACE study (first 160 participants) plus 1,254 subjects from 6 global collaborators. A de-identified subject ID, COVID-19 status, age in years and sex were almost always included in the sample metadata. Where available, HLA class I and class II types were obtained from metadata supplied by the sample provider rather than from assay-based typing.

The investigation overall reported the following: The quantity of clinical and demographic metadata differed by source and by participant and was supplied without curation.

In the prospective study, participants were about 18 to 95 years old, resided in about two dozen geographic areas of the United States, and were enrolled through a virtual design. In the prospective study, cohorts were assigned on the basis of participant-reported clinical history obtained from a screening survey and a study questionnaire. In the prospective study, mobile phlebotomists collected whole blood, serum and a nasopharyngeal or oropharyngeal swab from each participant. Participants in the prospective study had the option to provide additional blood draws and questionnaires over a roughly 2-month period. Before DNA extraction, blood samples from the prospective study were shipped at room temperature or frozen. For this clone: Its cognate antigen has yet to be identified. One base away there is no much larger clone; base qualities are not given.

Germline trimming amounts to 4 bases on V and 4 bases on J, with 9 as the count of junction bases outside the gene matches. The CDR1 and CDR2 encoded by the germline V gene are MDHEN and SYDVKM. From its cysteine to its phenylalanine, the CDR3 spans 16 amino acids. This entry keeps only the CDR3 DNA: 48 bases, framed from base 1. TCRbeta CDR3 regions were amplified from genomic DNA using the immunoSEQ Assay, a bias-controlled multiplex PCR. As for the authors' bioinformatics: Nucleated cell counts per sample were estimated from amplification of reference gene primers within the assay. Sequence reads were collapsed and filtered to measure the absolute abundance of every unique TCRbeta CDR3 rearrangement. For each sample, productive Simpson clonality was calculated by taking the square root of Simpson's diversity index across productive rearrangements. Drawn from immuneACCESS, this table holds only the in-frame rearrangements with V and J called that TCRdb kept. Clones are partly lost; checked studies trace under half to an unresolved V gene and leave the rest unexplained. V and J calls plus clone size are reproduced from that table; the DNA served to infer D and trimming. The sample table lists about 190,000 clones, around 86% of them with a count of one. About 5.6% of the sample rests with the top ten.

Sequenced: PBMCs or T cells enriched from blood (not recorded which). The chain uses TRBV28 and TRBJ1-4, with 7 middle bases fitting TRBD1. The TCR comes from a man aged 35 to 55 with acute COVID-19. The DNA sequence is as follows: TGTGCCAGCAGTTCCGCATCCGGGACAGTTAATGAAAAACTGTTTTTT. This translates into CASSSASGTVNEKLFF.